The TCR beta chain under discussion was sequenced for a study of vaccination effects on CD4 cells after COVID-19 (dated by TCRdb to between 2022 and 2023). General notes on the study: In the ViraFEST assay, PBMC were stimulated with viral peptide pools, and TCR sequencing was then used to find antigen-specific CD4+ T cell clonotypes based on their expansion. SARS-CoV-2 spike-specific CD4+ TCR repertoires from before and after mRNA vaccination were compared in COVID-19 convalescent patients and in infection-naive vaccine recipients. Each well held around 1.9 million PBMC cultured in IMDM containing roughly 4.9% human AB serum, roughly 9.6 IU/ml IL-2 and gentamicin, along with about 9.5 ug/ml peptides. Cultures from other donors in the study were sequenced using the Oncomine TCR Beta short-read assay on an Illumina iSeq 100. Pre-vaccine samples were collected from a couple of convalescent patients 16 days and one week before the first dose, corresponding to 142 and 148 days after COVID-19 diagnosis. Two doses of either the BNT162b2 or the mRNA-1273 mRNA SARS-CoV-2 vaccine were administered to participants. The full study included over 8 COVID-19 convalescent patients and a few SARS-CoV-2-naive healthy vaccine recipients. General study outcomes and caveats: At late post-vaccination timepoints, both infection-induced and vaccine-induced clones showed marked clonal contraction, consistent with waning T cell responses. Limitations of the study were the small number of convalescent patients and the absence of early post-infection timepoints. For convalescent patients, new clones induced by the vaccine made up most of the post-vaccine spike-reactive repertoire, and these new clones were largely distinct from the clones induced by infection.

With respect to this clone: What this receptor recognizes is not known. No qualities accompany the bases; no much larger clone lies one base away.

After around ten days of culture, CD4+ T cells were isolated with the EasySep CD4+ T cell isolation kit. Convalescent patients had PCR-confirmed SARS-CoV-2 infection between March and December 2020, before Alpha, Beta and Delta variants emerged in the United States. Half of the culture medium was replaced with fresh IL-2-containing medium on days 3 and 7. Unless noted otherwise, every peptide stimulation condition was grown in triplicate wells. Using Ficoll-Paque Plus gradient centrifugation, PBMC were separated from whole blood and then either used fresh or cryopreserved at -140C. The QIAamp micro DNA kit was used to extract genomic DNA from the cultured CD4+ T cells. The library was made by the immunoSEQ multiplex PCR assay. DNA from the cultured, isolated CD4+ T cells was subjected to TCR beta CDR3 sequencing. Per the original workflow: Non-productive TCR sequences were removed and reads were trimmed to the CDR3 region, keeping CDR3s of at least 7 amino acids. Antigen-specific clonotypes were identified using the MANAFEST web app by comparison of expansion in peptide wells against reference cultures. To count as positive, a clone had to show expansion at FDR<0.05 compared with the reference and with all other wells, an odds ratio above 5, and a frequency above 0.1% in two replicate wells. Cross-reactive clonotypes were defined as significantly expanded in SARS-CoV-2 spike wells and in at least one common cold coronavirus spike condition. Levenshtein distance calculated with the stringdist R package was used to assess CDR3 similarity, and unrooted trees were constructed with ape in R 3.6.1. TCRdb obtained this table from immuneACCESS and retained in-frame rearrangements with V and J assigned. These tables miss some clones; where compared with another copy, unresolved V genes account for less than half of the shortfall, and the remainder is unexplained. V and J calls plus clone size are reproduced from that table; the DNA served to infer D and trimming. The sample has under 50,000 clones on record, about 70% of them singletons. In total, the top ten clones hold about an eighth of the sample.

The clonotype was recovered from a human donor who had a prior SARS-CoV-2 infection. The material sequenced was CD4+ T cells from PBMCs cultured without peptide, taken before COVID-19 vaccination.

CDR3 sequence: CASSLLGYQETQYF. In nucleotides, the sequence is TGCGCCAGCAGCTTGTTAGGATATCAAGAGACCCAGTACTTC. The rearranged chain carries TRBV5-1 and TRBJ2-5; the D gene remains uncertain. The germline V gene provides CDR1 SGHRS and CDR2 YFSETQ. From the cysteine through the phenylalanine, the CDR3 covers 14 amino acids. Here the CDR3 DNA is all that survives: 42 bases in frame from base 1. V loses 1 base, J loses 2 bases, and the germline ends lie 9 bases apart.